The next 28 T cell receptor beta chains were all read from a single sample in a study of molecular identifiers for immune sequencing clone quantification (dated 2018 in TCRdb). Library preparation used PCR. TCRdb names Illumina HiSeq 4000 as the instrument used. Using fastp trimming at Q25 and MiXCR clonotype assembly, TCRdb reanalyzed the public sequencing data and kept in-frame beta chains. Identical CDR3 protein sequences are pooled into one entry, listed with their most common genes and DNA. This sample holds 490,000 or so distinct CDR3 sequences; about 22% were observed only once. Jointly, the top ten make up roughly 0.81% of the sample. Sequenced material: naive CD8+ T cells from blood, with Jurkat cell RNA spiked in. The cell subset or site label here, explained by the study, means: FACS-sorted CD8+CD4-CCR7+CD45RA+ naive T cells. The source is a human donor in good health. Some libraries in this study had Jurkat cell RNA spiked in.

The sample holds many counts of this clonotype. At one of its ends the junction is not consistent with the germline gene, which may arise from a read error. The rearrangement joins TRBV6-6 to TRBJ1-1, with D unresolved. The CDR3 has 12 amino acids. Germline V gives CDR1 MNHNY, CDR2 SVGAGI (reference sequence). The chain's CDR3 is CASSYLNSEAFF. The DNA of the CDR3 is TGTGCCAGCAGTTACTTGAACAGTGAAGCTTTCTTT.

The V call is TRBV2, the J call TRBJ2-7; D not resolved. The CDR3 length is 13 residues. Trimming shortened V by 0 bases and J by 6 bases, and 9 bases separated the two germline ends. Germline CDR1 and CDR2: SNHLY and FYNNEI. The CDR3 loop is CASSEAPSSEQYF. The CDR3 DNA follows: TGTGCCAGCAGTGAAGCACCCAGCTCCGAGCAGTACTTC.

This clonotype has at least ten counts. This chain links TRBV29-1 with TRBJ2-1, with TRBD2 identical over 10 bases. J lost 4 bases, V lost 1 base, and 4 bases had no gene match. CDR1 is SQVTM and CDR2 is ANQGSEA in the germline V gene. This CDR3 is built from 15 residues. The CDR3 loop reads CSVEGLAGVYNEQFF. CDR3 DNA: TGCAGCGTTGAAGGTCTAGCGGGAGTGTACAATGAGCAGTTCTTC.

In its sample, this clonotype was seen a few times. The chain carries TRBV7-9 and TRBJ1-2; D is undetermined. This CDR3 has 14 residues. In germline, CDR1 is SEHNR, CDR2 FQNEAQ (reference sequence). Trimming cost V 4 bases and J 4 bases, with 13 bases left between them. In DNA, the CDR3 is TGTGCCAGCAGCTCAGCAGCTCGCGGCTATGGCTACACCTTC. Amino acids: CASSSAARGYGYTF.

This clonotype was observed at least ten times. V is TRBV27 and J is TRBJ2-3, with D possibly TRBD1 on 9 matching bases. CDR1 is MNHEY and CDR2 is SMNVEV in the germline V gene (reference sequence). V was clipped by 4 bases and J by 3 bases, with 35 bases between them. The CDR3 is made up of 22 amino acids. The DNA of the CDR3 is TGTGCCAGCAGTTCCCGGGACAGGGTTTGGATAAGCGGGAGAGGCTTTACAGATACGCAGTATTTT. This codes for CASSSRDRVWISGRGFTDTQYF.

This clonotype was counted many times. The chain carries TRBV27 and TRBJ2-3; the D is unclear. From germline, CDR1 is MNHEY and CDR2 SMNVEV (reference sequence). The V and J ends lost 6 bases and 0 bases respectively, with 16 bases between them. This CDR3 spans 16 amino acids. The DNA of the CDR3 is TGTGCCAGCAGCCCAACGTTGGTAACTAGCACAGATACGCAGTATTTT. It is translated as CASSPTLVTSTDTQYF.

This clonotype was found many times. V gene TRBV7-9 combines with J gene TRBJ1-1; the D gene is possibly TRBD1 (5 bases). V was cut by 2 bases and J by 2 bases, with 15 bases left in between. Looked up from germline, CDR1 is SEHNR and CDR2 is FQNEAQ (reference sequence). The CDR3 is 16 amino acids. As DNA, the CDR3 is TGTGCCAGCAGCTTAACGGCGAGGGGCAGCAACACTGAAGCTTTCTTT. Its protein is CASSLTARGSNTEAFF.

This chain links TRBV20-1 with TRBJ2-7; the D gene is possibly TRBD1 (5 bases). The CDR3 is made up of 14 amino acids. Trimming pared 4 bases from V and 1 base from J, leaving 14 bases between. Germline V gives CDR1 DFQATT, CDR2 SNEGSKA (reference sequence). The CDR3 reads CSAKDPTGSYEQYF. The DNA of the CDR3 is TGCAGTGCTAAAGATCCCACAGGTTCCTACGAGCAGTACTTC.

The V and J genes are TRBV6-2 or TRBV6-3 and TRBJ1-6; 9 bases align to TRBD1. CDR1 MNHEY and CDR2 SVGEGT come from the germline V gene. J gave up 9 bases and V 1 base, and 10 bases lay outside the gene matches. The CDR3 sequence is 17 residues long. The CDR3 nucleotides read TGTGCCAGCAGTTACTATCTCGCGACAGGGGGAATTTCACCCCTCCACTTT. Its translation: CASSYYLATGGISPLHF.

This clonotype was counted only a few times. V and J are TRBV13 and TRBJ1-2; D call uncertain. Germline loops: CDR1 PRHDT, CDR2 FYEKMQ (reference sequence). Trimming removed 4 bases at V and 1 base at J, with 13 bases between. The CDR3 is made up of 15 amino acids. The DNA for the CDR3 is TGTGCCAGCAGCTCGGACTCGGTCCTTAACTATGGCTACACCTTC. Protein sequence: CASSSDSVLNYGYTF.

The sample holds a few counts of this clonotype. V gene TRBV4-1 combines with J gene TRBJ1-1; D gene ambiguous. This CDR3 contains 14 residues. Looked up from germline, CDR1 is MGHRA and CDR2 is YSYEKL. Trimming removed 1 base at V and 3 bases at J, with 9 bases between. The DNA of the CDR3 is TGCGCCAGCAGCCAAGGTTTCGGGTACACTGAAGCTTTCTTT. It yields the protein CASSQGFGYTEAFF.

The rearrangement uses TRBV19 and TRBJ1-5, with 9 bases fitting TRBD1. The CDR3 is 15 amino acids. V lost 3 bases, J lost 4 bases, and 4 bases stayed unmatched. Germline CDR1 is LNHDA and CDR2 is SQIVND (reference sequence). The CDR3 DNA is TGTGCCAGTAGTATTGGGACAGGGCTTAATCAGCCCCAGCATTTT. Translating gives CASSIGTGLNQPQHF.

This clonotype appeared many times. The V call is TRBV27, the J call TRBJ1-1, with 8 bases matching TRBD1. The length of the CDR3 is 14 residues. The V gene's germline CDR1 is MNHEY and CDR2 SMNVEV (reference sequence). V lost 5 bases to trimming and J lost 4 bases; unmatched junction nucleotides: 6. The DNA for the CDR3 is TGTGCCAGCAGTCGGACAGGGTCCAGCACTGAAGCTTTCTTT. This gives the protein CASSRTGSSTEAFF.

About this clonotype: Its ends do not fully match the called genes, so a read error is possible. In DNA form, the CDR3 reads TGTACCAGCAGTGAGTTGGGACACCGGCCATATAGCAATCAGCCCCAGCATTTT. This gives the protein CTSSELGHRPYSNQPQHF. The rearrangement uses TRBV6-1 and TRBJ1-5; TRBD1 is a possible D gene (6 bases). This CDR3 is 18 amino acids long. Per germline, CDR1 MNHNS and CDR2 SASEGT.

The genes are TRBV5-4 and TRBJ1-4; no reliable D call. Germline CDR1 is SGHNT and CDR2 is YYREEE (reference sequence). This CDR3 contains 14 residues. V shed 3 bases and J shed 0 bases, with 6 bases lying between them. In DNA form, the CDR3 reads TGTGCCAGCAGCTCAGCCACAACTAATGAAAAACTGTTTTTT. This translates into CASSSATTNEKLFF.

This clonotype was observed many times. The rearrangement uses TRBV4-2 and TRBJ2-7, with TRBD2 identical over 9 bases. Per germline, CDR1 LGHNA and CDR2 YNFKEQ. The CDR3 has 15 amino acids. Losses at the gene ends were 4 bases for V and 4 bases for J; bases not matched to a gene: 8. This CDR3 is CASSPRVAGVYEQYF. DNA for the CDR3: TGTGCCAGCAGCCCCCGGGTAGCGGGAGTTTACGAGCAGTACTTC.

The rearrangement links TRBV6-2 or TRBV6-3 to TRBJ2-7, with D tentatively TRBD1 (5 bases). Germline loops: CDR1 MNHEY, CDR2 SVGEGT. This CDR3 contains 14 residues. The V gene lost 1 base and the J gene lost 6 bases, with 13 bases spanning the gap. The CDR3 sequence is CASSYLDTETEQYF. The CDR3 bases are TGTGCCAGCAGTTACTTGGACACAGAAACCGAGCAGTACTTC.

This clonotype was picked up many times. CDR3: CSVEGQESTDTQYF. In nucleotides, the CDR3 is TGCAGCGTTGAAGGACAGGAAAGCACAGATACGCAGTATTTT. The chain links TRBV29-1 to TRBJ2-3; TRBD1 might be the D (6 bases). V was shortened by 1 base and J by 0 bases, with 8 bases between the two germline ends. CDR3 size: 14 residues. Germline CDR1 SQVTM, CDR2 ANQGSEA.

The DNA of the CDR3 is TGTGCCAGCAGCCTACGACAGGGCTACCCCTACGAGCAGTACTTC. This codes for CASSLRQGYPYEQYF. The chain links TRBV11-1 to TRBJ2-7, with TRBD1 identical over 7 bases. Per the germline V gene, CDR1 is SGHAT and CDR2 is FQDESV (reference sequence). This CDR3 contains 15 residues. V shed 5 bases and J 2 bases; nucleotides not matched to a gene: 9.

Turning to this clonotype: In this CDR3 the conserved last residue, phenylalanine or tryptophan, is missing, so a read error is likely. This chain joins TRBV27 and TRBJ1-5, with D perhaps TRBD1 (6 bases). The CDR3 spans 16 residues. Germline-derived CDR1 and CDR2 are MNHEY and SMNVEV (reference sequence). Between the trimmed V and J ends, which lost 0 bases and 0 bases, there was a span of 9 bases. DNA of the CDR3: TGTGCCAGCAGTTTATCCGGACAGAATAGCAATCAGCCCCAGCATCTT. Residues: CASSLSGQNSNQPQHL.

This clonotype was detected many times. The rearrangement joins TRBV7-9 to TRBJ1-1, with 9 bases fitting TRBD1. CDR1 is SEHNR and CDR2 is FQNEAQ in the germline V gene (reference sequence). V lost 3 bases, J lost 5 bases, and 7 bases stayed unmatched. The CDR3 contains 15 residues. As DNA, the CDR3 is TGTGCCAGCAGCTTGTGGGGACAGGGTGATACTGAAGCTTTCTTT. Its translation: CASSLWGQGDTEAFF.

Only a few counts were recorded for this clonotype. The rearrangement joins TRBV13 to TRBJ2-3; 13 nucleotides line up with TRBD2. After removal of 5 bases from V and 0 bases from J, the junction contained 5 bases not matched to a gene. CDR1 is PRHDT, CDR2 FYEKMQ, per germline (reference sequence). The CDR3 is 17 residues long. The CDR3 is CASSGTSGEPSTDTQYF. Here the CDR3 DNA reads TGTGCCAGCAGCGGGACTAGCGGGGAACCGAGCACAGATACGCAGTATTTT.

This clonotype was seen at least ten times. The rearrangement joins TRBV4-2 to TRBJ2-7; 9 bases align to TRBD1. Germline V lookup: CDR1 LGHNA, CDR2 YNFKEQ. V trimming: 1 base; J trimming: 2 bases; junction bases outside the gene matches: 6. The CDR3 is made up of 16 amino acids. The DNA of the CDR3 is TGTGCCAGCAGCCAAGCGCCGGGACAGGGAACCTACGAGCAGTACTTC. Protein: CASSQAPGQGTYEQYF.

This CDR3 reads CASSEPQVYQETQYF. The CDR3 coding sequence is TGTGCCAGCTCCGAACCGCAGGTATACCAAGAGACCCAGTACTTC. This chain links TRBV18 with TRBJ2-5; D gene uncertain. The CDR3 spans 15 residues. V lost 6 bases and J lost 0, with 14 bases in between. Germline CDR1 and CDR2: KGHSH and LQKENI.

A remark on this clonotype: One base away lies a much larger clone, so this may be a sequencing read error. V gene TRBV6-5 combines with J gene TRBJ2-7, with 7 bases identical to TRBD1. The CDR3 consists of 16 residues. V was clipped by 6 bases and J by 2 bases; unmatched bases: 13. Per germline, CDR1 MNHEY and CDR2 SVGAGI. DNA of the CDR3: TGTGCCAGCAGCGCACAGTTACCTACAGGGGCCTACGAGCAGTACTTC. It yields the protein CASSAQLPTGAYEQYF.

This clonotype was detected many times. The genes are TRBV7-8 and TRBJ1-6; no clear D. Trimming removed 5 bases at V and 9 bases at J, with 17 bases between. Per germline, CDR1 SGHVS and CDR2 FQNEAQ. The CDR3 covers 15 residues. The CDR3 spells CASSKSPSSPSPLHF. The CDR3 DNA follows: TGTGCCAGCAGCAAAAGCCCGTCCAGTCCTTCACCCCTCCACTTT.

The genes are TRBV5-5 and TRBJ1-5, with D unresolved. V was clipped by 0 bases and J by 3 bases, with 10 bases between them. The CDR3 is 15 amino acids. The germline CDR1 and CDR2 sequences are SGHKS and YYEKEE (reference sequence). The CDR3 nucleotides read TGTGCCAGCAGCTTGGTGGTGCCTACCAATCAGCCCCAGCATTTT. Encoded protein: CASSLVVPTNQPQHF.

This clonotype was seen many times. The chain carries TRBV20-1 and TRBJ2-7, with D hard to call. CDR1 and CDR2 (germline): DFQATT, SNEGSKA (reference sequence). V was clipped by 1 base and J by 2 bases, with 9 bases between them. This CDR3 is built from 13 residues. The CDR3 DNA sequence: TGCAGTGCTAGAGGGCCAGTTCCCTACGAGCAGTACTTC. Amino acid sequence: CSARGPVPYEQYF.